This T cell receptor (beta chain) was recovered during a study of CD8 T cells in Susac syndrome. Study outcomes and limitations: The TCR sequencing and HLA analysis in the study involved a relatively small number of individuals, as the study acknowledged.

This clonotype was counted a single time. Its antigen is currently unknown. RNA was extracted with the RNeasy kit, and a quantity of about 0.5 to 1 ug was reverse transcribed using random hexamers. TCRdb redid the calling of the immunoSEQ multiplex PCR reads with MiXCR, one entry per CDR3 protein. The profile shows 170,000 or so distinct CDR3 sequences, under 95% of them singletons. TCR beta sequences were obtained from blood CD8+ and CD4+ T cells. Germline trimming cut 6 bases from V and 5 bases from J; bases unmatched to any gene: 8. Germline CDR1 reads SGHAT; CDR2 reads FQNNGV. CDR3 size: 14 residues.

The chain is built from TRBV11-2 and TRBJ2-5; 8 positions match TRBD2. The clonotype comes from a human donor with multiple sclerosis. Material for sequencing was CD4+ T cells from PBMCs. In nucleotides, the CDR3 is TGTGCCAGCAGTGTACCGTCGGGGGGGGAGACCCAGTACTTC. It specifies CASSVPSGGETQYF.